The T cell receptor beta chain under discussion was sequenced for a study of cytomegalovirus exposure and HLA in healthy donors. Regarding the study as a whole: The study put some 160 TCR beta chains on its list as cytomegalovirus-associated.

Worth noting for this clone: What it binds is not known.

Primers included in the PCR were 60 Vbeta and 13 Jbeta primers. Only in-frame clones appear in the TCRdb table, and some are missing; sequencing was by immunoSEQ multiplex PCR. The data contain over 130,000 clones, 75% to 85% of them singletons. This donor's CMV serostatus is unrecorded. The CDR3 loop spans 14 amino acids. The V gene's germline CDR1 is SGHKS and CDR2 YYEKEE (reference sequence). Trimming removed 1 base at V and 5 bases at J, with 12 bases between. Sequencing was performed on PBMCs. This TCR came from a human donor in good health. V usage is TRBV5-5 and J usage is TRBJ2-5; D call uncertain. CDR3 in DNA: TGTGCCAGCAGCTTGAACTCTGGCAGGGAGACCCAGTACTTC. It specifies CASSLNSGRETQYF.